The 15 T cell receptor beta chains given below trace back to one sample, sequenced in a study of blood T cell repertoires in COVID-19. The data were produced by immunoSEQ multiplex PCR, yet TCRdb's version contains in-frame clones alone and is incomplete. This table has some 250,000 clones, 65% to 85% appearing once. The sequenced sample was peripheral blood. Receptors were obtained from a man aged 35-49 years with active or convalescent COVID-19.

This rearrangement joins TRBV2 to TRBJ1-2, with D perhaps TRBD1 (5 bases). The length of the CDR3 is 13 residues. The germline V and J ends were trimmed by 2 bases and 5 bases, with 9 bases remaining between them. In germline, CDR1 is SNHLY, CDR2 FYNNEI. The CDR3 protein is CASSEFQGYGYTF. In DNA form, the CDR3 reads TGTGCCAGCAGTGAATTCCAGGGATATGGCTACACCTTC.

The gene calls are TRBV9 and TRBJ1-1; D uncertain. The CDR3 has 15 residues. Trimming removed 2 bases from V and 1 base from J, with 12 bases in between. CDR1 is SGDLS and CDR2 is YYNGEE in the germline V gene. In nucleotides, the CDR3 is TGTGCCAGCAGCGTCAGGCCCTCAGGGAACACTGAAGCTTTCTTT. It codes for CASSVRPSGNTEAFF.

This chain uses TRBV28 with TRBJ1-1; 11 bases line up with TRBD1. Unmatched junction bases numbered 5, after V lost 7 bases and J lost 1 base. The germline V gene has CDR1 MDHEN and CDR2 SYDVKM. This CDR3 has 15 amino acids. This CDR3 is CASKGDRGSNTEAFF. The CDR3 coding sequence is TGTGCCAGCAAGGGGGACAGGGGGTCGAACACTGAAGCTTTCTTT.

This chain links TRBV6-2 or TRBV6-3 with TRBJ2-2, with 9 bases matching TRBD2. Germline CDR1 is MNHEY and CDR2 is SVGEGT. CDR3 length: 16 amino acids. The junction had 7 bases not matched to a gene; V was cut back by 6 bases and J by 2 bases. The CDR3 bases are TGTGCCAGCAGCTCCCCTAGCGGGATAAACACCGGGGAGCTGTTTTTT. This translates into CASSSPSGINTGELFF.

This chain links TRBV7-9 with TRBJ1-1; possibly TRBD1 for D (5 bases). The CDR3 consists of 14 residues. The germline gives CDR1 SEHNR, CDR2 FQNEAQ (reference sequence). Trimming took 1 base from V and 5 from J, leaving 11 bases between them. The CDR3 bases are TGTGCCAGCAGCTTAGGCGGGACCGCTACTGAAGCTTTCTTT. Translating it yields CASSLGGTATEAFF.

The CDR3 DNA sequence: TGTGCCATCAGTGAGTCGGGCTCAACAGCGGGAGGCTGGGGGGAGCAGTACTTC. Residues: CAISESGSTAGGWGEQYF. V usage is TRBV10-3 and J usage is TRBJ2-7, with TRBD2 matching 9 bases. The germline gives CDR1 ENHRY, CDR2 SYGVKD. The CDR3 is 18 residues long. V was pared by 0 bases and J by 7 bases, with 16 bases of the junction left unmatched.

The chain joins TRBV4-1 to TRBJ1-5; the D gene is possibly TRBD1 (6 bases). V lost 0 bases, J lost 4 bases, and 16 bases lay in between. CDR1 MGHRA and CDR2 YSYEKL come from the germline V gene. The length of the CDR3 is 17 residues. The CDR3 DNA reads as TGCGCCAGCAGCCAAGAGTTGATCAGGGGCTTTAATCAGCCCCAGCATTTT. As protein: CASSQELIRGFNQPQHF.

The rearrangement uses TRBV5-6 and TRBJ2-5; the D is unclear. This CDR3 has 13 amino acids. CDR1 and CDR2 from the germline V gene are SGHDT and YYEEEE. The V end lost 2 bases, the J end lost 4 bases, and 9 bases lay between the germline ends. The CDR3 reads CASSFSGRETQYF. In nucleotides, the CDR3 is TGTGCCAGCAGCTTCTCGGGTAGAGAGACCCAGTACTTC. The full variable domain, its missing parts supplied by reference TRBV5-6 and TRBJ2-5, is DAGVTQSPTHLIKTRGQQVTLRCSPKSGHDTVSWYQQALGQGPQFIFQYYEEEERQRGNFPDRFSGHQFPNYSSELNVNALLLGDSALYLCASSFSGRETQYFGPGTRLLVL.

The chain joins TRBV7-9 to TRBJ1-4, with TRBD1 matching over 7 bases. With V trimmed by 2 bases and J by 8 bases, 5 bases remained unmatched. The V gene's germline CDR1 is SEHNR and CDR2 FQNEAQ (reference sequence). The CDR3 contains 14 residues. DNA for the CDR3: TGTGCCAGCAGCTTATACGACAGGGCCGAAAAACTGTTTTTT. It codes for CASSLYDRAEKLFF.

CDR3 sequence: CASSLTEPLRGNQPQHF. The CDR3 region has the DNA TGTGCCAGCAGCTTAACGGAGCCCCTGCGAGGCAATCAGCCCCAGCATTTT. The V gene is TRBV7-3, the J gene TRBJ1-5; unclear D gene. The CDR3 sequence is 17 residues long. V was cut by 0 bases and J by 2 bases, with 14 bases left in between. Germline CDR1 and CDR2: SGHTA and FQGTGA.

This clone was counted once. The chain is built from TRBV7-2 and TRBJ1-1; 9 nucleotides line up with TRBD1. Per the germline V gene, CDR1 is SGHTA and CDR2 is FQGNSA. With V trimmed by 1 base and J by 7 bases, 1 base remained unmatched. This CDR3 spans 13 amino acids. CDR3 bases: TGTGCCAGCAGCTTAGGGACAGGGGATGAAGCTTTCTTT. This encodes CASSLGTGDEAFF.

V and J are TRBV9 and TRBJ2-3; possible D gene TRBD2, 6 bases. Trimming pared 4 bases from V and 0 bases from J, leaving 18 bases between. Germline loops: CDR1 SGDLS, CDR2 YYNGEE. CDR3 size: 17 residues. The CDR3 nucleotides are TGTGCCAGCAGCTCCCCACCCTCTAGCGATAGCACAGATACGCAGTATTTT. Translation gives CASSSPPSSDSTDTQYF.

The gene calls are TRBV9 and TRBJ1-6; TRBD1 matches 7 bases. The CDR3 loop spans 13 amino acids. J was trimmed by 8 bases and V by 7 bases; bases with no gene match: 6. From germline, CDR1 is SGDLS and CDR2 YYNGEE. Written as DNA, the CDR3 is TGTGCCAGCGGGGGGACAGCCTATTCACCCCTCCACTTT. Its protein product is CASGGTAYSPLHF.

V is TRBV6-6 and J is TRBJ1-2, with D maybe TRBD1 (5 bases). From germline, CDR1 is MNHNY and CDR2 SVGAGI (reference sequence). CDR3 length equals 11 residues. Deletions cut 8 bases from V and 8 bases from J, with 12 bases between. CDR3 loop: CASGTAGGYTF. DNA of the CDR3: TGTGCCAGCGGGACCGCGGGAGGCTACACCTTC.

The gene calls are TRBV7-2 and TRBJ2-3; 7 bases agree with TRBD2. Germline values: CDR1 SGHTA, CDR2 FQGNSA. Trimming removed 5 bases from V and 2 bases from J; junction bases left unmatched: 7. The CDR3 totals 15 residues. The CDR3 bases are TGTGCCAGCAGCCTGGCGGGAGCCTTCACAGATACGCAGTATTTT. Translating it yields CASSLAGAFTDTQYF.